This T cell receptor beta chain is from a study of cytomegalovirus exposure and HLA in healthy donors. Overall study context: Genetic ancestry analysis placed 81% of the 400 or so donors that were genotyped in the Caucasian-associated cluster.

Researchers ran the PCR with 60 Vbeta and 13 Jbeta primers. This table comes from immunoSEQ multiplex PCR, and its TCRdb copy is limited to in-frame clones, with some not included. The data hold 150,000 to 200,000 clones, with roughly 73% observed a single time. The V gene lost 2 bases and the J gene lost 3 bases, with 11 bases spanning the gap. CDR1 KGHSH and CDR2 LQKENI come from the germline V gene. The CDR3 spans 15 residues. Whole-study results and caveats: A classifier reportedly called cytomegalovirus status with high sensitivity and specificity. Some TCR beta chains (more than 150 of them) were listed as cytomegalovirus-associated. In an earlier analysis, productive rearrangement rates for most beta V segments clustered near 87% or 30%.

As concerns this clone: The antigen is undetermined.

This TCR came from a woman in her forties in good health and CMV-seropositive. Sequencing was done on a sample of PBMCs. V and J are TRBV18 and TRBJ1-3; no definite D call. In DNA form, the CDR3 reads TGTGCCAGCTCACCAAGTGGAGGGAATGGAAACACCATATATTTT. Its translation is CASSPSGGNGNTIYF.